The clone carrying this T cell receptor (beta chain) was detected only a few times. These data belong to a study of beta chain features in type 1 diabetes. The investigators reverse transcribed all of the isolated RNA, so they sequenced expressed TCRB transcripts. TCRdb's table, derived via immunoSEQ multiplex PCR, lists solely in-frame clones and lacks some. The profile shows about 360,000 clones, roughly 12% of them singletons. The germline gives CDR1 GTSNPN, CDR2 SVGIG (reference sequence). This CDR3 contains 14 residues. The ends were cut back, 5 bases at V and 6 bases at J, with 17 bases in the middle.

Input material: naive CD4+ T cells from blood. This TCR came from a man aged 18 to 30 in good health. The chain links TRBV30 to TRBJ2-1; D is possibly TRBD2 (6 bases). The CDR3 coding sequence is TGTGCCTGGTACTCCGGGACTGCCCTCAATGAGCAGTTCTTC. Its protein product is CAWYSGTALNEQFF. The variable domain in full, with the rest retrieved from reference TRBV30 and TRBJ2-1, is SQTIHQWPATLVQPVGSPLSLECTVEGTSNPNLYWYRQAAGRGLQLLFYSVGIGQISSEVPQNLSASRPQDRQFILSSKKLLLSDSGFYLCAWYSGTALNEQFFGPGTRLTVL.